The present TCR beta chain was sequenced within a study of CD8 T cells in Susac syndrome (dated 2019 in TCRdb). Looking at the study overall: The study used repertoire sequencing to test whether antigen drove CD8+ T cell activation and differentiation in Susac syndrome. The paper's findings and limits, for the study overall: The number of individuals in the TCR sequencing and HLA analysis was recognized as being relatively small.

Peripheral blood CD8+ and CD4+ T cells from healthy donors, Susac syndrome patients and multiple sclerosis patients were profiled by high-throughput TCR beta sequencing. Healthy donors were age- and sex-matched controls. CD8+ TEMRA cells were enriched by FACS, while bulk CD8+ and CD4+ T cells were purified by magnetic negative isolation. Blood was drawn into EDTA tubes, processed within 24 hours, and PBMCs were isolated by density gradient centrifugation. PBMCs intended for TCR sequencing were frozen in liquid nitrogen and were later thawed in a 37 degrees C water bath. The sorted or isolated CD4+, CD8+ and CD8+ TEMRA cells had a purity of 90% or higher. RNA was extracted with the RNeasy kit and roughly 0.5 to 1 ug was reverse transcribed using random hexamers. TCR beta CDR3 regions were amplified with the immunoSEQ multiplex PCR assay covering 54 Vbeta and 13 Jbeta segments. Bias from PCR amplification was corrected by using a synthetic template baseline for primer optimization and for computational correction. As for how the authors treated the data: Reads were annotated to V, D and J genes according to IMGT and were analyzed with immunoSEQ Analyzer, with only productive sequences retained. Clonality was computed as one minus Shannon entropy normalized by log2 of the number of productive unique sequences. Public and private clones were assessed among the 100 most prevalent clones of each patient and control. Susac-specific clones were defined as absent from healthy and MS cohorts, approximately 1,000 published viral clones and other ImmuneACCESS disease sequences. TCRdb redid the processing of the public reads, applying fastp at Q25 and MiXCR, and retained in-frame beta chains. Identical CDR3 proteins give one entry, which carries the most common genes and DNA. The V and J calls shown here were made by TCRdb, not taken from the authors' results. The sample contains around 170,000 distinct CDR3 sequences, about 90% of them found a single time. The top ten constitute around 0.079% of the sample.

This clonotype is a singleton in its sample. What antigen it recognizes has not been identified. Per-base quality was not reported, and no clone a single base away is much larger than it. One read alone lends weak support. For CDR1 and CDR2, the germline V gene lists LGHNA and YSLEER. V is pruned by 3 bases and J by 1 base, leaving 8 bases of the junction without a gene match. Including cysteine and phenylalanine, the CDR3 has 16 amino acids. Only the CDR3 DNA stays, 48 bases, in frame from base 1. The clonotype comes from a human donor in good health. Source material: CD4+ T cells from PBMCs. The rearranged chain carries TRBV4-3 and TRBJ1-1; 7 middle bases align to TRBD1. The CDR3 amino acid sequence is: CASSHLPRTGNTEAFF. In nucleotide form, the sequence is TGCGCCAGCAGCCACCTGCCCAGGACAGGGAACACTGAAGCTTTCTTT.